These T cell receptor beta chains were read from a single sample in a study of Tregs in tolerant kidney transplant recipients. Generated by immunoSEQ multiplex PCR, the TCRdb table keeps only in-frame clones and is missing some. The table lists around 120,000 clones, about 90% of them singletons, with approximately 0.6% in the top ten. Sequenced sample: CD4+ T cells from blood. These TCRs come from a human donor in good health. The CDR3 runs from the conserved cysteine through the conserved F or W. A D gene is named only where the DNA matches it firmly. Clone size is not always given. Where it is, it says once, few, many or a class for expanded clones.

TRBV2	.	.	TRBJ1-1	CASNELVNTEAFF	TGTGCCAGCAATGAGTTGGTGAACACTGAAGCTTTCTTT
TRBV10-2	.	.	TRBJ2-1	CASSESGLPLNEQFF	TGCGCCAGCAGTGAGTCCGGTCTGCCTCTCAATGAGCAGTTCTTC
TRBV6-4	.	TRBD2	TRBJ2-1	CASRTVAGGYYNEQFF	TGTGCCAGCAGAACTGTAGCGGGGGGTTACTACAATGAGCAGTTCTTC
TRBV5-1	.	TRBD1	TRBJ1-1	CASRQTGVNTEAFF	TGCGCCAGCAGACAGACAGGGGTGAACACTGAAGCTTTCTTT
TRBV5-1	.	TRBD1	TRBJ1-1	CASSLLRGRMNTEAFF	TGCGCCAGCAGCTTGTTGAGGGGGCGGATGAACACTGAAGCTTTCTTT
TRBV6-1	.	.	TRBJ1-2	CASSEAGRGYGYTF	TGTGCCAGCAGTGAAGCGGGCAGGGGCTATGGCTACACCTTC
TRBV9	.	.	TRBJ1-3	CASSAGVGISGNTIYF	TGTGCCAGCAGCGCCGGGGTGGGTATCTCTGGAAACACCATATATTTT
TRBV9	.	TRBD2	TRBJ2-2	CASSTRLAGKNTGELFF	TGTGCCAGCAGCACCCGACTAGCGGGGAAGAACACCGGGGAGCTGTTTTTT
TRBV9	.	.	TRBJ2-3	CASTIRGAGEGTDTQYF	TGTGCCAGCACCATCAGGGGGGCGGGGGAAGGTACAGATACGCAGTATTTT
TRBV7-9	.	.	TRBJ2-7	CASLSGSLSKQQYF	TGTGCCAGCCTCTCTGGCAGCCTTTCTAAGCAGCAGTACTTC
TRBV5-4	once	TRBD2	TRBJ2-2	CASSLAGGAPGELFF	TGTGCCAGCAGCTTGGCCGGGGGGGCGCCCGGGGAGCTGTTTTTT
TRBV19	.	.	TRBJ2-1	CASTTGGGGRNEQFF	TGTGCCAGTACAACTGGAGGGGGAGGAAGGAATGAGCAGTTCTTC
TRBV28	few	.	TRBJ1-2	CASSPFNDLQGNYGYTF	TGTGCCAGCAGCCCGTTTAATGACCTACAGGGTAACTATGGCTACACCTTC
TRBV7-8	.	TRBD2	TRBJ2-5	CASSFSGGAGQETQYF	TGTGCCAGCAGCTTTAGCGGGGGGGCCGGCCAAGAGACCCAGTACTTC
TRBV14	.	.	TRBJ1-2	CASSRRRFGYTF	TGTGCCAGCAGCCGACGCAGGTTTGGCTACACCTTC
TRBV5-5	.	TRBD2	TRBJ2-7	CASSRLAGASDEQYF	TGTGCCAGCAGCCGACTAGCGGGAGCGAGCGACGAGCAGTACTTC
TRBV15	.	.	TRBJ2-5	CATSRESGHFQETQYF	TGTGCCACCAGCAGAGAGTCGGGACACTTTCAAGAGACCCAGTACTTC
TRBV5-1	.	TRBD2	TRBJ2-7	CASSPRTSGATEQYF	TGCGCCAGCAGCCCCCGTACTAGCGGAGCTACGGAGCAGTACTTC
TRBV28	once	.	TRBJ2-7	CASSPTQGFAYEQYF	TGTGCCAGCAGCCCAACCCAGGGTTTTGCCTACGAGCAGTACTTC
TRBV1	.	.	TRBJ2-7	CTSSQDSPYEQYF	TGCACCAGCAGCCAAGACTCGCCCTACGAGCAGTACTTC
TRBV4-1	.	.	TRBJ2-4	CASTQTILAKNIQYF	TGCGCCAGCACCCAGACGATACTAGCCAAAAACATTCAGTACTTC
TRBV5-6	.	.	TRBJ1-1	CASSLVDRLNTEAFF	TGTGCCAGCAGCTTGGTTGACAGGCTGAACACTGAAGCTTTCTTT
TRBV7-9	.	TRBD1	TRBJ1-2	CASSLGAGGSSGYTF	TGTGCCAGCAGCTTAGGAGCAGGGGGATCGAGTGGCTACACCTTC
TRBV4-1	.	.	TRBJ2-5	CASSQDLGGWTQYF	TGCGCCAGCAGCCAAGACCTTGGGGGATGGACCCAGTACTTC
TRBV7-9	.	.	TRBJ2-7	CASSLGRSFEEQYF	TGTGCCAGCAGCTTAGGACGGTCGTTCGAGGAGCAGTACTTC
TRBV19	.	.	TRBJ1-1	CASSINPPNTEAFF	TGTGCCAGTAGTATTAACCCGCCGAACACTGAAGCTTTCTTT
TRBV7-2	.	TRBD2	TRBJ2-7	CASSSYSGSTYEQYF	TGTGCCAGCAGCTCCTATAGCGGGAGTACTTACGAGCAGTACTTC
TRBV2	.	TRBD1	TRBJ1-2	CASSELDRDYGYTF	TGTGCCAGCAGTGAATTGGACAGGGATTATGGCTACACCTTC
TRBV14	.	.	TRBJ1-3	CASSQDRAVTGNTIYF	TGTGCCAGCAGCCAAGACCGCGCGGTTACTGGAAACACCATATATTTT
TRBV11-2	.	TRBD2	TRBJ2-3	CASSLAGLALTDTQYF	TGTGCCAGCAGCTTGGCTGGACTAGCGCTTACAGATACGCAGTATTTT
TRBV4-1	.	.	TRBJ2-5	CASSQFGPWQETQYF	TGCGCCAGCAGCCAATTCGGCCCATGGCAAGAGACCCAGTACTTC
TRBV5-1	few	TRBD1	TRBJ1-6	CASSLGRQGEGSPLHF	TGCGCCAGCAGCTTGGGGCGACAGGGAGAGGGGTCACCCCTCCACTTT
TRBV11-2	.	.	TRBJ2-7	CASSLVGGAGIRYF	TGTGCCAGCAGCTTAGTAGGGGGGGCAGGGATCAGGTACTTC
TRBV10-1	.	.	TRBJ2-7	CASSEGLLSSEQYF	TGCGCCAGCAGTGAGGGACTCCTCTCCTCCGAGCAGTACTTC
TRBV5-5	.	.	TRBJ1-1	CASSLRALEAFF	TGTGCCAGCAGCTTGCGGGCCCTGGAAGCTTTCTTT
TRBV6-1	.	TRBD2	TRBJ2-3	CASSVLAGATDTQYF	TGTGCCAGCAGTGTCCTAGCGGGAGCCACAGATACGCAGTATTTT
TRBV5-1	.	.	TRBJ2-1	CASSLRQSDNEQFF	TGCGCCAGCAGCTTGCGACAGAGCGACAATGAGCAGTTCTTC
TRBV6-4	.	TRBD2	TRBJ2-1	CASSSGGAPYNEQFF	TGTGCCAGTAGTAGCGGGGGGGCCCCCTACAATGAGCAGTTCTTC
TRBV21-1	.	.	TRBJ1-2	CASSPRWTGYDGYTF	TGTGCCAGCAGCCCCCGGTGGACAGGGTACGATGGCTACACCTTC
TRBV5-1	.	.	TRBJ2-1	CASSLVGETYNEQFF	TGCGCCAGCAGCTTGGTGGGGGAAACTTACAATGAGCAGTTCTTC